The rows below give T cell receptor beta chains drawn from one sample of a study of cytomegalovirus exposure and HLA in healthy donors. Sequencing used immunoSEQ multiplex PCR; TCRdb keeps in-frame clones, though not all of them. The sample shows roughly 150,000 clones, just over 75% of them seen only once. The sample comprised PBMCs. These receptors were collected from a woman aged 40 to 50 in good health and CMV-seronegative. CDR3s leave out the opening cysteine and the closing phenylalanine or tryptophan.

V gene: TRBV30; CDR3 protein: AWRGDSIQY
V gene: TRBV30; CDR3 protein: AWSGQASNEKLF
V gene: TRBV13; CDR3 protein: ASTPSGRAKDTQY
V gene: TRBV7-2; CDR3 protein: ASSSLDSRTEAF
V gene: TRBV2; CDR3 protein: ASSTDRGGSYEQY
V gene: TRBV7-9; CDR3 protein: ASSLGSSGSYNEQF
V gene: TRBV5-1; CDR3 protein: ASSLGTGNTEAF
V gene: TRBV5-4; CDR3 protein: ASSFGVNEQY
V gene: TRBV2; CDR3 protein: ASSEGTSGSSETQY
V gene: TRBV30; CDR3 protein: AWKTDYEQY
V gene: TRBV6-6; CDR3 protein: ASIPRDRDLENGYT
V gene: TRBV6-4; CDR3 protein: ASSASGRATNEQF
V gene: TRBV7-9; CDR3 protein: ASSSGTGGTDTQY
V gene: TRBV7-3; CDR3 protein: ASSLDRGGEQF
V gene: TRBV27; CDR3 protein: ASSQQHLQETQY
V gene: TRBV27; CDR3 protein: ASSYSRPFSYEQY
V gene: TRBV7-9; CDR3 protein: ASSRPSSGGETQY
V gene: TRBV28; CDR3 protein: ASSSRQGAIQY
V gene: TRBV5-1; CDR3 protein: ASSLEGDSRYEQY
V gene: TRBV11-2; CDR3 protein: ASSLDPQGGYGYT
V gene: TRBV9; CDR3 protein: ASSVDQGGDYGYP
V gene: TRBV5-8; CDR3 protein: ASSLGTAYNEQF
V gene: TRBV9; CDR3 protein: ASSDDRASGEAF
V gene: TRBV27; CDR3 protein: ASSSRPGGYT
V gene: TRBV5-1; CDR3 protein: ASSPGGGAYEQY
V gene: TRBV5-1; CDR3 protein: ASSLGSSTSNTGELF
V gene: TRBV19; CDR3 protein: ASSMGGGAPTEAF
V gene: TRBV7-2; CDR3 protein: ASSLAQGARYNSPLH
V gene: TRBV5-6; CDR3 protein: ASSLARVRYEQY
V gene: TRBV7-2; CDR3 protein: ASSLAVTNYGYT
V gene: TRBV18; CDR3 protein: ASSEGSHGYT
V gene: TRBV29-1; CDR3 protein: SVGGEPFQETQY
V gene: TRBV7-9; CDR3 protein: ASSLPTGRNNEQF
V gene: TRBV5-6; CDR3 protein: ASSPRGEELF
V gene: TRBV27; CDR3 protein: ASGIVPGQVNTGELF
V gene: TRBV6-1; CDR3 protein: ASRQQGLETQY
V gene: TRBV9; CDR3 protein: ASTIGAGDSVRDTQY
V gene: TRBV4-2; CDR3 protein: ASSQGWPSGYEQY
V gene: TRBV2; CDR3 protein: ASSLGTSVPNEQF
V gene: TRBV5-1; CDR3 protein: ASHADGRGTGELF
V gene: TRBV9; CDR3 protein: ASSVGAGKVAF
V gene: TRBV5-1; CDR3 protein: ASSWTGGEEAF
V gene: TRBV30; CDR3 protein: AWSVGPLTDEQY
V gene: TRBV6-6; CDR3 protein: ASWSDRGSGANVLT
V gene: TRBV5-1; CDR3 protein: ASSPNKGNEQF
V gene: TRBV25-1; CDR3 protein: ASSLRTGEQY
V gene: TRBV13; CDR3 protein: ASTLSSGANVLT
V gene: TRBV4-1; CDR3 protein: ASSQVVEGTEAF
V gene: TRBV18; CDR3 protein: ASDGTGGNTEAF
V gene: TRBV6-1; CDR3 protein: ASSVAGGKGNTIY
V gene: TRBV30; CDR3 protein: AWQKNTGELF
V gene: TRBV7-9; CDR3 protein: ASSSLGEVTEAF
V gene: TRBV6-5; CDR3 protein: ASSISTGLNTEDF
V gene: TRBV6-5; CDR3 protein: ASTQGLSTDTQY
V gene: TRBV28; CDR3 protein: ASSFQTSGRGLGFYEQY
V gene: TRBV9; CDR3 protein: ASSVGQNTGELF
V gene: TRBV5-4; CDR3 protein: ASSLSGARAPYEQY
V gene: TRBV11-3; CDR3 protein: ASSFQGLAGPPAAGELF